This entry describes one T cell receptor (beta chain). Its antigen remains unknown. A junction end diverges from the germline sequence, so it may reflect a read error. The CDR3 consists of 14 residues. The V gene's germline CDR1 is SGHTA and CDR2 FQGNSA. Libraries were prepared by immunoSEQ multiplex PCR; TCRdb keeps only in-frame clonotypes and omits some of them. Among 130,000 to 150,000 clones listed, around 90% were seen once. The data belong to a study of T cell responses to AZD1222 COVID-19 vaccine. Study-wide findings and caveats: Regions 160-218 and 743-854 dominated among vaccine-associated CD4 TCRs spanning spike. Among those given AZD1222, only five to seven were seropositive at baseline.

Sequencing was performed on peripheral blood, taken 28 days after the second AZD1222 dose. This chain uses TRBV7-2 with TRBJ2-7; possible D gene TRBD2, 6 bases. This sequence originates from an adult who received the AZD1222 COVID-19 vaccine. The CDR3 reads CASSLALSSYEQYF. CDR3 DNA: TGTGCCAGCAGCCTAGCGCTGAGCTCCTACGAGCAGTACTTC.